This entry lists 7 T cell receptor beta chains sequenced from one sample in a study of blood T cell repertoires in COVID-19. Sequencing used immunoSEQ multiplex PCR; TCRdb keeps in-frame clones, though not all of them. The sample yields 150,000 to 200,000 clones, about 82% seen once. The sequencing input was peripheral blood. The receptors stem from an older man with active or convalescent COVID-19.

This clone was counted a single time. This rearrangement joins TRBV3-1 (or the pseudogene TRBV3-2) to TRBJ1-2; TRBD1 matches 9 bases. Germline V gene data show CDR1 as LGHDT and CDR2 as YNNKEL (reference sequence). V gave up 4 bases and J gave up 8 bases; unmatched junction bases: 8. The CDR3 length is 14 residues. As DNA, the CDR3 is TGTGCCAGCAGCCGCCAGGACAGGGGCGGCGGCTACACCTTC. Translation gives CASSRQDRGGGYTF.

This clone appeared a single time. J is TRBJ2-3 and V is TRBV7-2, with 10 nucleotides matching TRBD2. The CDR3 length is 17 residues. Looked up from germline, CDR1 is SGHTA and CDR2 is FQGNSA. V trimming: 5 bases; J trimming: 4 bases; junction bases outside the gene matches: 12. The CDR3 DNA reads TGTGCCAGCAGCAATAGCGGGGGGTCATGGGTGGCAGATACGCAGTATTTT. Encoded protein: CASSNSGGSWVADTQYF.

This rearrangement joins TRBV5-4 to TRBJ1-1; D uncertain. CDR1 is SGHNT, CDR2 YYREEE, per germline (reference sequence). CDR3 length: 13 amino acids. V was pared by 1 base and J by 0 bases, with 4 bases between. CDR3 bases: TGTGCCAGCAGCTTGTCAATGAACACTGAAGCTTTCTTT. Translating it yields CASSLSMNTEAFF. Filled out from reference TRBV5-4 and TRBJ1-1, the complete variable domain reads ETGVTQSPTHLIKTRGQQVTLRCSSQSGHNTVSWYQQALGQGPQFIFQYYREEENGRGNFPPRFSGLQFPNYSSELNVNALELDDSALYLCASSLSMNTEAFFGQGTRLTVV.

CDR3: CASSPRTSGGSRETQYF. The CDR3 DNA is TGTGCCAGCAGCCCGCGGACTAGCGGGGGGTCCCGGGAGACCCAGTACTTC. This rearrangement joins TRBV9 to TRBJ2-5, with 14 nucleotides matching TRBD2. The J segment lost 5 bases and the V segment lost 4 bases, leaving 10 bases of the junction unmatched. Germline V gene lookup returns CDR1 SGDLS and CDR2 YYNGEE. CDR3 length: 17 amino acids.

The chain has TRBV7-9 and TRBJ1-2; TRBD1 matches at 8 bases. Unmatched junction bases numbered 4, after V lost 5 bases and J lost 8 bases. CDR3 length: 12 residues. CDR1 and CDR2 from the germline V gene are SEHNR and FQNEAQ (reference sequence). CDR3 nucleotide sequence: TGTGCCAGCAGCGTTGACAGGGGCGGCTACACCTTC. As protein: CASSVDRGGYTF.

V usage is TRBV20-1 and J usage is TRBJ2-7; TRBD1 is a possible D gene (5 bases). This CDR3 spans 11 amino acids. CDR1 and CDR2 from the germline V gene are DFQATT and SNEGSKA (reference sequence). Trimming removed 8 bases from V and 3 bases from J, with 11 bases in between. The CDR3 spells CSLRAGYEQYF. The CDR3 DNA is TGCAGTCTCAGGGCTGGCTACGAGCAGTACTTC.

The chain employs TRBV18 and TRBJ1-1; 8 nucleotides agree with TRBD1. The germline gives CDR1 KGHSH, CDR2 LQKENI. The V segment lost 4 bases and the J segment 9 bases; nucleotides outside the gene matches: 13. The CDR3 is made up of 15 amino acids. CDR3 sequence (DNA): TGTGCCAGCTCACTCACGGACAGGGAAGGACTACAAGCTTTCTTT. It codes for CASSLTDREGLQAFF.